This paragraph reports one TCR beta chain. This clonotype was detected a few times. What this receptor recognizes is not known. Base-call qualities are not available, and no considerably larger clone is one nucleotide away. The sample comes from a study of T-cell memory formation after mild COVID-19 (dated by TCRdb to about 2021). About the full investigation: Most TCR sequence clusters were specific to one of the two donors. In two donors, T-cell clones that expanded and contracted after mild COVID-19 were followed by sequencing TCRalpha and TCRbeta repertoires longitudinally. Two young, previously healthy adult volunteers made up the cohort, one male and one female. What the research found in general, with its limitations: Clones that contracted from day 15 to 85 showed balanced CD4/CD8 phenotypes, whereas a second wave of clones that expanded from day 15 to 37 leaned towards CD4+. The detection of some responding clones in pre-infection memory suggests that pre-existing cross-reactive memory T cells joined the SARS-CoV-2 response. Only a couple of mild cases were covered in the study, and larger cohorts including severe cases with pre-infection samples were considered necessary. Contracting CD4+ clones were found mainly in CM and EM memory subsets, while CD8+ clones were enriched in EMRA. SARS-CoV-2 specificity of the second-wave clones peaking on day 37 was not confirmed.

For sequencing, an Illumina NovaSeq 6000 was employed. TCRalpha and TCRbeta cDNA libraries were built by 5'RACE with constant-segment primers, adding sample barcodes and unique molecular identifiers. RNA was extracted from every sample with Trizol reagent. The libraries were amplified in two PCR steps, and the second step added a second sample barcode and Illumina TruSeq adapters. Sequencing of libraries was performed on an Illumina NovaSeq with 2 x 150 bp paired-end reads. In the paper's pipeline: Demultiplexing of reads and collapsing into UMI-guided consensus sequences were performed with migec v1.2.7. Using mixcr v2.1.11, the UMI consensuses were aligned to TRA and TRB V and J templates and assembled into clonotypes. A clonotype was counted as expanded or contracted only if both edgeR and NoisET called the change significant, with noise models trained on biological replicates. For edgeR calls, the thresholds were a false discovery rate-adjusted p below 0.01 and a log2 fold-change of 1. As an exploratory analysis of dynamics, max-normalized trajectories of the 1000 most abundant clonotypes were examined by PCA with hierarchical clustering. Each responding clone was given a CD4 or CD8 phenotype based on the CD4+ and CD8+ repertoires, which had been sequenced separately. In-frame beta chains were kept once TCRdb had trimmed the public reads at Q25 with fastp and called clones with MiXCR. Records with the same CDR3 protein are collapsed into one entry carrying the most frequent genes and DNA. TCRdb's processing, not the authors' own work, is the source of the V and J calls. The sample table holds 250,000 to 350,000 distinct CDR3 sequences, of which roughly 15% were seen once. In total, the top ten clones hold roughly a fifth of the sample.

Ficoll-Paque density gradient centrifugation was used to isolate PBMCs. CDR1 and CDR2, looked up from the germline V gene (reference sequence), are SEHNR and FQNEAQ. Relative to germline, V is 4 bases shorter and J is 5 bases shorter, with 19 bases between their ends. Taken from cysteine to phenylalanine, the CDR3 has 16 residues. The DNA shown is the 48-base CDR3, in frame from base 1. The sequence joins TRBV7-9 to TRBJ2-3; 6 matching bases give a weak D call of TRBD2. Sequenced sample: PBMCs or a T cell subset sorted from them (not recorded which). The receptor was derived from a man aged 18 to 30 who had mild COVID-19 (a few samples of this study predate the infection). The sample titles of this study are shuffled in the database, so cell type and time point are left out; the donor was told from shared clones. The CDR3 here reads CASSSSDYPLGDTQYF. The DNA is TGTGCCAGCAGCTCCTCGGACTACCCCTTGGGAGATACGCAGTATTTT.